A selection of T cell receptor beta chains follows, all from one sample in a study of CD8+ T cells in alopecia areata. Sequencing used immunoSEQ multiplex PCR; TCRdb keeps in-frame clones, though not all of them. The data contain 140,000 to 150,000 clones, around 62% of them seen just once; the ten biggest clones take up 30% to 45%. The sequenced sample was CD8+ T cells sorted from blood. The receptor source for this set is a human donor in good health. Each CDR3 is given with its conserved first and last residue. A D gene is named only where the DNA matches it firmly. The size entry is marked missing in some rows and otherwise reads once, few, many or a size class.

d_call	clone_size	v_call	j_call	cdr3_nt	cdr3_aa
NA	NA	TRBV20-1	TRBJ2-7	TGCAGTACCTCGGCAGGGTACGAGCAGTACTTC	CSTSAGYEQYF
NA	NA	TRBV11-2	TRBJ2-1	TGTGCCAGCAGCTTAGCGGGCGACAATGAGCAGTTCTTC	CASSLAGDNEQFF
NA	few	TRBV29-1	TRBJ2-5	TGCAGCGTGGGGGACCAGCGGTACTTC	CSVGDQRYF
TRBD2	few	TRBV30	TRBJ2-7	TGTGCCTGGAGTGGTACTAGCGCGACCTACGAGCAGTACTTC	CAWSGTSATYEQYF
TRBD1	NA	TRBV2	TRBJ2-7	TGTGCCAGCAGTGACGGGACAGGCACCTACGAGCAGTACTTC	CASSDGTGTYEQYF
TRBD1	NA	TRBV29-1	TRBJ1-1	TGCAGCGCTGGACAGGCGCGGATGAACACTGAAGCTTTCTTT	CSAGQARMNTEAFF
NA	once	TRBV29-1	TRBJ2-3	TGCAGCGTTGATGTACAGGGGGGGGATACGCAGTATTTT	CSVDVQGGDTQYF
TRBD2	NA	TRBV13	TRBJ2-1	TGTGCCAGCAGCTTGGGTACGAGCGGGAGTTCAGGGCAGTTCTTC	CASSLGTSGSSGQFF
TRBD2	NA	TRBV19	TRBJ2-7	TGTGCCAGTAGTACCACTAGCGGGGGCGAGCAGTACTTC	CASSTTSGGEQYF
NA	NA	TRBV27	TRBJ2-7	TGTGCCAGCAGGAGACCCGGGAACTACGAGCAGTACTTC	CASRRPGNYEQYF
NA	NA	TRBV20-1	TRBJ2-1	TGCAGTGCTAGTTGGCATGAGCAGTTCTTC	CSASWHEQFF
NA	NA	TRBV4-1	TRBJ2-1	TGCGCCAGCAGCCCGAAACTGGTGCCTTACAATGAGCAGTTCTTC	CASSPKLVPYNEQFF
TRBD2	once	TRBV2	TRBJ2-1	TGTGCCAGCAGCCCTCCTAGCGGGGTCAATGAGCAGTTCTTC	CASSPPSGVNEQFF
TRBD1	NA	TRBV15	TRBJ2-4	TGTGCCACCAGCAGAGATAGGACAGGAGCATGGGGCATTCAGTACTTC	CATSRDRTGAWGIQYF
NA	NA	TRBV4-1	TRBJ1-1	TGCGCCAGCAGCCAAGATTCGGCCGCCTACACTGAAGCTTTCTTT	CASSQDSAAYTEAFF
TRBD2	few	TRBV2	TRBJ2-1	TGTGCCAGCCTCGGCGCGGGAGACTACAATGAGCAGTTCTTC	CASLGAGDYNEQFF
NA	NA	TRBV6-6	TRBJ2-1	TGTGCCAGCAGTTTTCCTGGGACGGGGGAGCAGTTCTTC	CASSFPGTGEQFF
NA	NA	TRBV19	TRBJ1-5	TGTGCCAGTAGTATAACAGGCCCTAATCAGCCCCAGCATTTT	CASSITGPNQPQHF
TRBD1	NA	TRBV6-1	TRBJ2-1	TGTGCCAGCAGCGAAGACAGGGGCGGGAATGAGCAGTTCTTC	CASSEDRGGNEQFF
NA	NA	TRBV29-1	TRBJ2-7	TGCAGCGTTGAAATTCGGGCCGGGACCAGCTCCTACGAGCAGTACTTC	CSVEIRAGTSSYEQYF
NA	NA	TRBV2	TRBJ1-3	TGTGCCAGCAGTGTCACCTTCTCTGGAAACACCATATATTTT	CASSVTFSGNTIYF
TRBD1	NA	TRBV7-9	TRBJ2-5	TGTGCCAGCAGCTACGAACAGGGGGCTGGAGAGACCCAGTACTTC	CASSYEQGAGETQYF
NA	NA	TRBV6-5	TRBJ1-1	TGTGCCAGCAGTTACAAGACAGTTAGGGGGTCTGAAGCTTTCTTT	CASSYKTVRGSEAFF
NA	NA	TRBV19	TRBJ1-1	TGTGCCAGTACCTTGAACACTGAAGCTTTCTTT	CASTLNTEAFF
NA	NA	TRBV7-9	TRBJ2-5	TGTGCCAGCAGTCCTACAGAGTACCAAGAGACCCAGTACTTC	CASSPTEYQETQYF
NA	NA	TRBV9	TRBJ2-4	TGTGCCAGCAGCGTAATGGCAGGGGGGACCAAAAACATTCAGTACTTC	CASSVMAGGTKNIQYF
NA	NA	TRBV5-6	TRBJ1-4	TGTGCCACCAAGGGCGGAGGAACTAATGAAAAACTGTTTTTT	CATKGGGTNEKLFF
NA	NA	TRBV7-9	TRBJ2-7	TGTGCCAGCAGCGACGGGTACGAGCAGTACTTC	CASSDGYEQYF
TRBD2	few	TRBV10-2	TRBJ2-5	TGCGCCAGCAGTGATATAGCGGGAGTAGAGACCCAGTACTTC	CASSDIAGVETQYF
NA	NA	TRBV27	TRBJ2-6	TGTGCCAGCAGTTTAGGGCGAGCGGGCAACGTCCTGACTTTC	CASSLGRAGNVLTF
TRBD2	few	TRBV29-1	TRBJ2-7	TGCAGCGTTGAGACTAGCGGGAGCTACGAGCAGTACTTC	CSVETSGSYEQYF
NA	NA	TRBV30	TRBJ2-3	TGTGCCTGGGGGGTACTGGGGGCCACAGATACGCAGTATTTT	CAWGVLGATDTQYF
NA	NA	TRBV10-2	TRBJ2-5	TGCGCCAGCAGTCCCATAGCGGTACAAGAGACCCAGTACTTC	CASSPIAVQETQYF
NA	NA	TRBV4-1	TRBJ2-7	TGCGCCAGCAGCTTGGTGATTACTACCGCGAGGGACGAGCAGTACTTC	CASSLVITTARDEQYF
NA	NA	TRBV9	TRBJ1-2	TGTGCCAGCAGCGTAGCTTTGGCCAACTATGGCTACACCTTC	CASSVALANYGYTF
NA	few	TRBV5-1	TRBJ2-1	TGCGCCAGCAGCCCTATCTTAGCAAAAATGGGCAATGAGCAGTTCTTC	CASSPILAKMGNEQFF
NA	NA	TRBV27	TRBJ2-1	TGTGCCAGCAGTCCCCTCCAAGACAGCTACAATGAGCAGTTCTTC	CASSPLQDSYNEQFF
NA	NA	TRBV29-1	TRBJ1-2	TGCAGCGTAAAGGTCCGGGATGGCTACACCTTC	CSVKVRDGYTF
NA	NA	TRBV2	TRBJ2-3	TGTGCCAGCCCGACACCTAGCACAGATACGCAGTATTTT	CASPTPSTDTQYF
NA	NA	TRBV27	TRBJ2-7	TGTGCCAGCAAGGAGGCGGCGGGACTCGCCGGGAACGAGCAGTACTTC	CASKEAAGLAGNEQYF
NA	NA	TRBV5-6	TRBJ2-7	TGTGCCAGCAGCTTGCAGGGGACTTGGGGCGAGCAGTACTTC	CASSLQGTWGEQYF
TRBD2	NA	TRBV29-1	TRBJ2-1	TGCAGCGTCGGGGGACTAGCGGGGGGCTCCTACAATGAGCAGTTCTTC	CSVGGLAGGSYNEQFF
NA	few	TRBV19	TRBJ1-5	TGTGCCAGTAGTATTCTCGGTACGTCTTATCAGCCCCAGCATTTT	CASSILGTSYQPQHF
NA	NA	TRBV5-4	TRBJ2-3	TGTGCCAGCAGCCGCCTACCCGCAGATACGCAGTATTTT	CASSRLPADTQYF
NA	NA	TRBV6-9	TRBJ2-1	TGTGCCAGCAGTTGCCTCGGGGTTCCTGAGCAGTTCTTC	CASSCLGVPEQFF